This TCR beta chain was observed in a study of control samples from healthy donors and cancer patients. Clones were read by immunoSEQ multiplex PCR, and TCRdb kept only the in-frame ones, dropping some. Altogether over 45,000 clones are present, around nine tenths being singletons, with the ten largest covering roughly 0.8%. The CDR3 length is 13 residues. V was cut by 7 bases and J by 0 bases, with 9 bases left in between. CDR1 and CDR2 from the germline V gene are MNHEY and SVGAGI. The rearrangement links TRBV6-5 to TRBJ1-1; D is undetermined. This TCR derives from a man younger than 45 with colorectal cancer. What was sequenced was PBMCs. In DNA form, the CDR3 reads TGTGCCAGCACGGAGGGAGTGAACACTGAAGCTTTCTTT. Translating gives CASTEGVNTEAFF.